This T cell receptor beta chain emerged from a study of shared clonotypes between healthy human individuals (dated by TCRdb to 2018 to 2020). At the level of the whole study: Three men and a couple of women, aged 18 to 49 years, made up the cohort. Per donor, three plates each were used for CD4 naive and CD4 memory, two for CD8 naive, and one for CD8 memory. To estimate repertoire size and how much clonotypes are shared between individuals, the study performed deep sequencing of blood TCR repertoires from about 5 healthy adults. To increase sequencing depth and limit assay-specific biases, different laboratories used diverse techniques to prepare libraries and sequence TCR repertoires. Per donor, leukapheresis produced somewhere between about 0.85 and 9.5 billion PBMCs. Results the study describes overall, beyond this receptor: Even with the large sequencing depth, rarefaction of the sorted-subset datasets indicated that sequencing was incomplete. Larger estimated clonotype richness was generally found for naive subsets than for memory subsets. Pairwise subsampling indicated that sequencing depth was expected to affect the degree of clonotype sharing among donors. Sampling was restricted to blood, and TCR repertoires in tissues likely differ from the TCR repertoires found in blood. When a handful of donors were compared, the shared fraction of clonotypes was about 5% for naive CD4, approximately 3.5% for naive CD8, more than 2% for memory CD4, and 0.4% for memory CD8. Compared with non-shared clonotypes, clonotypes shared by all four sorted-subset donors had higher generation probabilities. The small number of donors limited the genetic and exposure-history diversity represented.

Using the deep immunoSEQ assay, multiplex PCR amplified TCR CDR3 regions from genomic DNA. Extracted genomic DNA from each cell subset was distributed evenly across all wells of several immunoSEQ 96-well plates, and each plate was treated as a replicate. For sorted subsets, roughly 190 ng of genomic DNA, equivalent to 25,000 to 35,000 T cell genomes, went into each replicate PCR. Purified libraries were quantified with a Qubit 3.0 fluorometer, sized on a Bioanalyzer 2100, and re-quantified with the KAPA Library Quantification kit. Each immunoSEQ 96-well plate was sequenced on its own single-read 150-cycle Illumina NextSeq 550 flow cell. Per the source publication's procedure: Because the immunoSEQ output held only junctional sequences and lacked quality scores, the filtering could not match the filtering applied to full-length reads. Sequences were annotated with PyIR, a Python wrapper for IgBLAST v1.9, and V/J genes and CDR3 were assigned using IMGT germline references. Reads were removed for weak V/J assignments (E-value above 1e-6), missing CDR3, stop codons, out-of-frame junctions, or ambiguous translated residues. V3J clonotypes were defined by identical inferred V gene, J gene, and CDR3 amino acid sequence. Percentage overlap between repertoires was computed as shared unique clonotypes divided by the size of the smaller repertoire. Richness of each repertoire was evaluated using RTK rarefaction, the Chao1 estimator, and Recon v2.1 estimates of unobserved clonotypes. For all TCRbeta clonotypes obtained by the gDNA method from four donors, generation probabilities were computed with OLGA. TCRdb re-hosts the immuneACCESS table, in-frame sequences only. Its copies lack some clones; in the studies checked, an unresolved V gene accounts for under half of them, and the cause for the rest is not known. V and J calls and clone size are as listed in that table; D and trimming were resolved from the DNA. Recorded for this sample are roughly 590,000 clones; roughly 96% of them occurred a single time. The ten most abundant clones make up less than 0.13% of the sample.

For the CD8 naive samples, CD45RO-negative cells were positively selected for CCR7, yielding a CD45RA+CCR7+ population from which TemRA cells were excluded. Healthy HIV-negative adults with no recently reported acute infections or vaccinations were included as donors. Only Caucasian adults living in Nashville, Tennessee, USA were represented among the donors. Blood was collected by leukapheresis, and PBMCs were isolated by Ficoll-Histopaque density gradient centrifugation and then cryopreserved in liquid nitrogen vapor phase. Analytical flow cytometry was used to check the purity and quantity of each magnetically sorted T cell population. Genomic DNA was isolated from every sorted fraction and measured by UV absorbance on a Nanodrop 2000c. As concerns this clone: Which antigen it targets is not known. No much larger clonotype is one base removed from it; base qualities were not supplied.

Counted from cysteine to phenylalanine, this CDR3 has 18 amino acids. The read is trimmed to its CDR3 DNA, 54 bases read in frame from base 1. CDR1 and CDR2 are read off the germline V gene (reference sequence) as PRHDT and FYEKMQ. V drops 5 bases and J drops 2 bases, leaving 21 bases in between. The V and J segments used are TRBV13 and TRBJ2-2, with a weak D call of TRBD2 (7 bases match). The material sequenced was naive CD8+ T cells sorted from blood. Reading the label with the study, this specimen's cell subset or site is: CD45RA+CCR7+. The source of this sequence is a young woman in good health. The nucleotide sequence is TGTGCCAGCAGCCGGACAGCGGGACAAACCCTTAACACCGGGGAGCTGTTTTTT. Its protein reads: CASSRTAGQTLNTGELFF.